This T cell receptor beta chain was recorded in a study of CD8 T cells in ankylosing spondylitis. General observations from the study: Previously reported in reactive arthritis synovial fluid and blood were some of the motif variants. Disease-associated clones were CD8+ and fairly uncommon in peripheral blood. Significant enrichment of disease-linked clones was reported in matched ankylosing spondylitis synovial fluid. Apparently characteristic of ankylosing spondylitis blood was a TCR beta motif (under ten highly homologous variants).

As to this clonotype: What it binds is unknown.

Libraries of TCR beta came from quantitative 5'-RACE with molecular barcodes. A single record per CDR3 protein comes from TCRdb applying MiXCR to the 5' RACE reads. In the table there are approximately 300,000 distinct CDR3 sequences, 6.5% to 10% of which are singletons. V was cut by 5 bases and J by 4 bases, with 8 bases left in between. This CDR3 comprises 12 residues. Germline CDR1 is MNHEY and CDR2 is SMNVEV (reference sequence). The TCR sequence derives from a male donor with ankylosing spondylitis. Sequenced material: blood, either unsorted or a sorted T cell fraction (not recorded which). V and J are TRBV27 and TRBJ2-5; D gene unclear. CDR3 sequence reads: CASSPTVETQYF. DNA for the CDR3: TGTGCCAGCAGTCCTACCGTAGAGACCCAGTACTTC.